A selection of T cell receptor beta chains follows, all from one sample in a study of T cell responses to AZD1222 COVID-19 vaccine. The method was immunoSEQ multiplex PCR; TCRdb's version includes in-frame clones alone and lacks a portion of them. This table has about 94,000 clones, roughly 90% appearing once. Sample: peripheral blood, taken 28 days after the second AZD1222 dose. Source of these receptors: an adult who received the AZD1222 COVID-19 vaccine. The CDR3 runs from the conserved cysteine through the conserved F or W. The order of the fields is V gene, J gene, CDR3 protein.

v_gene: TRBV27
j_gene: TRBJ2-3
CDR3aa: CASSLLAGGTDTQYF

v_gene: TRBV6-1
j_gene: TRBJ2-3
CDR3aa: CASSEFLEDTQYF

v_gene: TRBV5-6
j_gene: TRBJ2-7
CDR3aa: CASSLEGRAIPYEQYF

v_gene: TRBV10-3
j_gene: TRBJ2-1
CDR3aa: CASLPGLAGHEQFF

v_gene: TRBV28
j_gene: TRBJ1-2
CDR3aa: CASRRGQIYGYTF

v_gene: TRBV7-2
j_gene: TRBJ2-5
CDR3aa: CASSLLQGLRRETQYF

v_gene: TRBV13
j_gene: TRBJ2-7
CDR3aa: CPRSLIGGGSYEQYF

v_gene: TRBV7-3
j_gene: TRBJ1-3
CDR3aa: CASSLTGGNSGNTIYF

v_gene: TRBV29-1
j_gene: TRBJ1-2
CDR3aa: CSVQTRATRNYGYTF

v_gene: TRBV20-1
j_gene: TRBJ1-2
CDR3aa: CSAPNYGYTF

v_gene: TRBV18
j_gene: TRBJ2-3
CDR3aa: CASSKATDTQYF

v_gene: TRBV6-1
j_gene: TRBJ1-4
CDR3aa: CASSDEGGVFF

v_gene: TRBV30
j_gene: TRBJ1-2
CDR3aa: CAWKETGISGYTF

v_gene: TRBV19
j_gene: TRBJ1-3
CDR3aa: CASNPTTLQGGNTIYF

v_gene: TRBV5-1
j_gene: TRBJ2-2
CDR3aa: CASSWGQNTGELFF

v_gene: TRBV5-1
j_gene: TRBJ2-6
CDR3aa: CASSFSSGANVLTF

v_gene: TRBV28
j_gene: TRBJ2-7
CDR3aa: CASSFAPRDWHYEQYF

v_gene: TRBV25-1
j_gene: TRBJ1-2
CDR3aa: CASRTRDYGYTF

v_gene: TRBV5-1
j_gene: TRBJ1-2
CDR3aa: CASSLAAGLNYGYTF

v_gene: TRBV28
j_gene: TRBJ1-1
CDR3aa: CASLRGVGLYMGAGSEAFF

v_gene: TRBV7-3
j_gene: TRBJ1-6
CDR3aa: CASSVTGGSPLHF

v_gene: TRBV5-5
j_gene: TRBJ1-4
CDR3aa: CASSLTRTAGTNEKLFF

v_gene: TRBV30
j_gene: TRBJ1-2
CDR3aa: CAWSVWEGGYTF

v_gene: TRBV4-3
j_gene: TRBJ1-2
CDR3aa: CASSQDRVRPTSYTF

v_gene: TRBV6-1
j_gene: TRBJ1-2
CDR3aa: CASSEGSGGNWYGYTF

v_gene: TRBV3-1/TRBV3-2
j_gene: TRBJ2-7
CDR3aa: CASSQDVRGYEQYF

v_gene: TRBV5-1
j_gene: TRBJ2-7
CDR3aa: CASSLDRGLDEQYF

v_gene: TRBV19
j_gene: TRBJ2-5
CDR3aa: CASSYRRGETQYF

v_gene: TRBV3-1/TRBV3-2
j_gene: TRBJ2-3
CDR3aa: CASSQNGQIDTQYF

v_gene: TRBV5-6
j_gene: TRBJ1-3
CDR3aa: CASSLVQSSGNTIYF

v_gene: TRBV20-1
j_gene: TRBJ2-5
CDR3aa: CSASSGSGGETQYF

v_gene: TRBV27
j_gene: TRBJ2-3
CDR3aa: CASSFKTSGGDTQYF

v_gene: TRBV27
j_gene: TRBJ1-2
CDR3aa: CASSPLVPNYGYTF

v_gene: TRBV5-1
j_gene: TRBJ2-7
CDR3aa: CASTTSGASYEQYF

v_gene: TRBV7-6
j_gene: TRBJ2-7
CDR3aa: CASSESPSYEQYF

v_gene: TRBV2
j_gene: TRBJ2-7
CDR3aa: CASSEFYEQYF